This T cell receptor beta chain was identified during a study of T-cell memory formation after mild COVID-19. V was trimmed by 5 bases and J by 1 base, leaving 14 bases between them. Germline values: CDR1 SGHVS, CDR2 FNYEAQ. This CDR3 comprises 16 residues. The sample holds a few counts of this clonotype. What it recognizes is unknown. Study-level findings and limits: The study found contracting CD4+ clones mainly in CM and EM and contracting CD8+ clones in EMRA. A balance of CD4 and CD8 characterized clones contracting day 15 to 85, whereas later expanders leaned CD4+.

TCRdb recomputed calls from the 5' RACE reads with MiXCR, one row per CDR3 protein. The table shows under 400,000 distinct CDR3 sequences, with around 21% occurring only once. The source of this sequence is an adult woman who had mild COVID-19 (a few samples of this study predate the infection). Cell type and time point are not known. The chain joins TRBV7-6 to TRBJ1-4; no firm D call. Material: PBMCs or a T cell subset sorted from them (not recorded which). The CDR3 is CASSPIPEVTNEKLFF. DNA of the CDR3: TGTGCCAGCAGCCCAATACCGGAAGTAACTAATGAAAAACTGTTTTTT.